This T cell receptor beta chain was identified during a study of T cell responses to AZD1222 COVID-19 vaccine. Study-level information: Second-dose intervals near 4 or 12 weeks were combined. Study-level points and caveats: Compared with day 0, the breadth and depth of the Spike-specific TCR repertoire rose significantly after two doses of AZD1222. Females made up more of the donors, who were largely white British, and clonal diversity may have come out too low. Baseline antibody screening turned up just a handful of seropositive AZD1222 recipients.

Assay used: immunoSEQ multiplex PCR; TCRdb lists only in-frame clones, some missing. This table holds over 150,000 clones, 90% found once. There are 14 residues in the CDR3. With 0 bases clipped from V and 15 bases from J, the junction kept 5 bases outside the gene matches. Germline CDR1 and CDR2: LGHNA and YSLEER. With respect to this clone: The antigen is undetermined.

The chain recombines TRBV4-3 with TRBJ1-6, with 10 bases lining up with TRBD1. The clonotype originates from an adult in good health. The source was peripheral blood, collected on day 0 of AZD1222 vaccination. The CDR3 region is CASSQDDRGPNLHF. The CDR3 nucleotides are TGCGCCAGCAGCCAAGATGACAGGGGGCCCAACCTCCACTTT.